The 20 T cell receptor beta chains in this list originate from one sample, sequenced in a study of blood T cells in healthy people across ages. With a J-beta primer mix and a sample-barcoded 5' primer, a second PCR ran about 7 to 12 cycles. Using its own MiXCR run on the 5' RACE reads, TCRdb lists one record per CDR3 protein. The sample includes approximately 1,000,000 distinct CDR3 sequences, more than 35% of them seen just once. Sequencing input: blood. The receptor set was obtained from a woman aged 60-75 years in good health.

The CDR3: CASGLGNSGEEQYF. CDR3 in DNA: TGTGCTAGTGGTTTGGGAAACAGTGGGGAGGAGCAGTACTTC. The chain is built from TRBV12-5 and TRBJ2-7; a weak D match, TRBD2 (5 bases). V was pared by 1 base and J by 7 bases, with 14 bases between. This CDR3 spans 14 amino acids. Germline CDR1 reads LGHNT; CDR2 reads FRNRAP.

This clonotype appeared a few times. Compared with germline, one end of the junction differs, possibly owing to a read error. The gene calls are TRBV5-1 and TRBJ2-3; 7 bases match TRBD1. CDR1 is SGHRS and CDR2 is YFSETQ in the germline V gene. The CDR3 extends over 15 amino acids. The DNA of the CDR3 is TGTGCCAGCAGTTCCACGGGACAGAGGACAGATACGCAGTATTTT. It codes for CASSSTGQRTDTQYF.

The CDR3 reads CASSLLSTSGSDNEQFF. For the CDR3, the DNA is TGTGCCAGCAGTTTATTAAGCACTAGCGGGAGCGACAATGAGCAGTTCTTC. This chain joins TRBV28 and TRBJ2-1, with TRBD2 identical over 11 bases. V dropped 1 base and J dropped 5; count of bases not matched to a gene: 7. The CDR3 has 17 amino acids. The germline V gene encodes CDR1 MDHEN and CDR2 SYDVKM.

The sample holds a few counts of this clonotype. The genes are TRBV24-1 and TRBJ2-1; 8 nucleotides line up with TRBD1. V shed 4 bases and J 7 bases; nucleotides not matched to a gene: 11. This CDR3 contains 16 residues. CDR1 and CDR2 (germline): KGHDR, SFDVKD. In DNA form, the CDR3 reads TGTGCCACCAGTGAACCGAGGGGACAGGTCGGGAATGAGCAGTTCTTC. It translates to CATSEPRGQVGNEQFF.

The sample holds a few counts of this clonotype. The chain is built from TRBV11-1 and TRBJ2-1, with D possibly being TRBD1 (6 bases). Per the germline V gene, CDR1 is SGHAT and CDR2 is FQDESV (reference sequence). Trimming shortened V by 1 base and J by 7 bases, and 11 bases separated the two germline ends. This CDR3 contains 14 residues. DNA of the CDR3: TGTGCCAGCAGCTTAGGACAGGATCTTAATGAGCAGTTCTTC. Protein product: CASSLGQDLNEQFF.

The chain is built from TRBV6-5 and TRBJ2-7; no firm D call. The length of the CDR3 is 15 residues. Germline lookup yields CDR1 MNHEY and CDR2 SVGAGI. V was shortened by 6 bases and J by 1 base, with 16 bases between the two germline ends. CDR3 in DNA: TGTGCCAGCAGCTCCCAGGACGTAAATTCCTACGAGCAGTACTTC. This sequence encodes CASSSQDVNSYEQYF.

There are a few counts of this clonotype. The rearrangement links TRBV12-3 or TRBV12-4 to TRBJ2-7; TRBD2 aligns across 7 bases. The V gene end was trimmed by 2 bases and the J gene end by 1 base; junction bases not matched to a gene: 17. The CDR3 is made up of 19 amino acids. The CDR3 sequence: CASSLLGGLGGELSYEQYF. DNA of the CDR3: TGTGCCAGCAGTTTACTGGGGGGGTTAGGCGGGGAATTATCCTACGAGCAGTACTTC.

This clonotype was counted only a few times. The CDR3 protein is CASSQTSGEAETQYF. The CDR3 DNA reads as TGTGCCAGCAGCCAGACTAGCGGGGAGGCAGAGACCCAGTACTTC. The V call is TRBV6-5, the J call TRBJ2-5; 11 nucleotides align to TRBD2. Germline V gene data show CDR1 as MNHEY and CDR2 as SVGAGI. V lost 6 bases, J lost 4 bases, and 7 bases stayed unmatched. There are 15 residues in the CDR3.

The chain links TRBV6-5 to TRBJ2-1, with D maybe TRBD1 (6 bases). V dropped 2 bases and J dropped 0 bases, with 23 bases sitting between them. This CDR3 comprises 20 residues. Germline V gives CDR1 MNHEY, CDR2 SVGAGI. The CDR3 sequence is CASSYPGLAEGVSSYNEQFF. The CDR3 DNA reads as TGTGCCAGCAGTTACCCGGGTCTCGCTGAGGGGGTTAGCTCCTACAATGAGCAGTTCTTC.

This clonotype was counted only a few times. The J gene is TRBJ2-7, the V gene TRBV2; TRBD2 aligns across 8 bases. CDR1 and CDR2 (germline): SNHLY, FYNNEI. V was pared by 6 bases and J by 5 bases, with 15 bases of the junction left unmatched. The CDR3 totals 16 residues. This chain's CDR3 is CASSGLREGPQNEQYF. The CDR3 DNA follows: TGTGCCAGCAGCGGACTTCGGGAGGGCCCTCAGAACGAGCAGTACTTC.

This clonotype appeared a few times. This sequence joins TRBV7-9 and TRBJ2-1; 8 positions agree with TRBD2. The CDR3 is 17 amino acids. Germline V gene data show CDR1 as SEHNR and CDR2 as FQNEAQ (reference sequence). V lost 3 bases, J lost 5 bases, and 12 bases stayed unmatched. The chain's CDR3 is CASSFPIAGREDNEQFF. The DNA for the CDR3 is TGTGCCAGCAGCTTTCCGATAGCGGGACGGGAAGACAATGAGCAGTTCTTC.

This clonotype was detected once. The chain uses TRBV6-4 and TRBJ2-1; D is possibly TRBD2 (7 bases). Trimming removed 3 bases at V and 14 bases at J, with 17 bases between. Germline loops: CDR1 MRHNA, CDR2 SNTAGT. There are 13 residues in the CDR3. DNA of the CDR3: TGTGCCAGCAGTGAGGGGGCTGTGGGGGGGGAGTTCTTC. Translating it yields CASSEGAVGGEFF.

V usage is TRBV9 and J usage is TRBJ2-1; tentatively, D is TRBD1 (5 bases). With 2 bases removed from V and 5 bases from J, the gap between germline ends came to 11 bases. Germline CDR1 reads SGDLS; CDR2 reads YYNGEE. The CDR3 consists of 14 residues. The CDR3 bases are TGTGCCAGCAGCGTTGTGGGGCGCCACAATGAGCAGTTCTTC. Translation gives CASSVVGRHNEQFF.

This rearrangement joins TRBV6-1 to TRBJ1-5, with TRBD1 as a possible D gene (5 bases). Trimming cost V 7 bases and J 0 bases, with 16 bases left between them. Looked up from germline, CDR1 is MNHNS and CDR2 is SASEGT. This CDR3 region has 16 residues. CDR3 nucleotide sequence: TGTGCCAGCATTCCCCTGGGGCGGAATAGCAATCAGCCCCAGCATTTT. Translating gives CASIPLGRNSNQPQHF.

The chain combines TRBV28 with TRBJ1-6; D may be TRBD1 (6 bases). From germline, CDR1 is MDHEN and CDR2 SYDVKM. The ends were cut back, 6 bases at V and 9 bases at J, with 18 bases in the middle. CDR3 length: 15 amino acids. CDR3 protein: CASSLNGGVGSPLHF. DNA for the CDR3: TGTGCCAGCAGCTTAAACGGGGGCGTAGGTTCACCCCTCCACTTT.

This rearrangement joins TRBV11-2 to TRBJ1-6, with D perhaps matching TRBD1 (5 bases). Trimming removed 1 base from V and 7 bases from J, with 14 bases in between. Germline CDR1 and CDR2: SGHAT and FQNNGV. This CDR3 has 16 amino acids. The CDR3 DNA is TGTGCCAGCAGCTTAGGGGCTGGGCAGGGAAATTCACCCCTCCACTTT. Its translation: CASSLGAGQGNSPLHF.

The V call is TRBV4-1, the J call TRBJ2-5, with D maybe TRBD2 (5 bases). The CDR3 extends over 14 amino acids. The germline gives CDR1 MGHRA, CDR2 YSYEKL. Trimming removed 0 bases from V and 5 bases from J, with 10 bases in between. DNA of the CDR3: TGCGCCAGCAGCCAAGAACGGGGATTCGAGACCCAGTACTTC. This gives the protein CASSQERGFETQYF.

This clonotype appeared a few times. V gene TRBV20-1 combines with J gene TRBJ1-6; 8 bases are a match to TRBD1. V shed 1 base, J shed 7 bases, and the junction held 3 bases outside the gene matches. The V gene's germline CDR1 is DFQATT and CDR2 SNEGSKA (reference sequence). The CDR3 sequence is 14 residues long. CDR3 amino acids: CSARVGQGNSPLHF. In nucleotides, the CDR3 is TGCAGTGCTAGAGTAGGACAGGGAAATTCACCCCTCCACTTT.

The chain uses TRBV3-1 and TRBJ2-1; D perhaps matches TRBD1 (5 bases). CDR1 is LGHDT and CDR2 is YNNKEL in the germline V gene (reference sequence). This CDR3 has 12 residues. The germline V and J ends were trimmed by 2 bases and 12 bases, with 11 bases remaining between them. The CDR3 is CASSQMGPGQFF. The DNA of the CDR3 is TGTGCCAGCAGCCAAATGGGGCCTGGGCAGTTCTTC.

J is TRBJ1-4 and V is TRBV27, with D perhaps TRBD1 (5 bases). V was pared by 4 bases and J by 6 bases, with 12 bases between. CDR3 size: 14 residues. Germline values: CDR1 MNHEY, CDR2 SMNVEV (reference sequence). The CDR3 region has the DNA TGTGCCAGCAGTTCCTGGGGGACCGATGAAAAACTGTTTTTT. It translates to CASSSWGTDEKLFF.